Below, 3 T cell receptor beta chains from the same sample are listed, as sequenced in a study of human CD4 T cells and Enterobacteriaceae. Assay: immunoSEQ multiplex PCR; the TCRdb copy retains only in-frame clones and omits some. Found here are roughly 30,000 clones, just under 85% of them singletons; the top ten hold 1.5% to 2%. Sorting took every CD4+ cell except CD45RA+CCR7+CD95- naive cells, reaching over 95% purity. Sequencing input: memory CD4+ T cells from blood. The receptors stem from a human donor in good health.

The chain recombines TRBV15 with TRBJ1-4; no clear D. Germline CDR1 LNHNV, CDR2 YYDKDF (reference sequence). The CDR3 spans 15 residues. V gave up 3 bases and J gave up 0 bases, with 8 bases separating them. For the CDR3, the DNA is TGTGCCACCAGCAGGGCCTCAGCAACTAATGAAAAACTGTTTTTT. This sequence encodes CATSRASATNEKLFF. The whole variable domain, filled in from reference TRBV15 and TRBJ1-4, reads DAMVIQNPRYQVTQFGKPVTLSCSQTLNHNVMYWYQQKSSQAPKLLFHYYDKDFNNEADTPDNFQSRRPNTSFCFLDIRSPGLGDTAMYLCATSRASATNEKLFFGSGTQLSVL.

In its sample, this clone was seen a few times. The chain is built from TRBV6-5 and TRBJ2-2, with 9 bases that match TRBD2. Trimming took 0 bases from V and 6 from J; bases not matched to a gene: 5. Germline loops: CDR1 MNHEY, CDR2 SVGAGI. The CDR3 has 16 residues. CDR3 nucleotides: TGTGCCAGCAGTTACTCGGCGGGAGGGGTCGCCGGGGAGCTGTTTTTT. This translates into CASSYSAGGVAGELFF.

The chain links TRBV6-1 to TRBJ2-4; D not certain. From germline, CDR1 is MNHNS and CDR2 SASEGT. V dropped 4 bases and J dropped 14 bases, with 12 bases sitting between them. This CDR3 has 11 amino acids. CDR3 loop: CASSGANKEYF. In DNA form, the CDR3 reads TGTGCCAGCAGTGGGGCAAATAAGGAGTACTTC.